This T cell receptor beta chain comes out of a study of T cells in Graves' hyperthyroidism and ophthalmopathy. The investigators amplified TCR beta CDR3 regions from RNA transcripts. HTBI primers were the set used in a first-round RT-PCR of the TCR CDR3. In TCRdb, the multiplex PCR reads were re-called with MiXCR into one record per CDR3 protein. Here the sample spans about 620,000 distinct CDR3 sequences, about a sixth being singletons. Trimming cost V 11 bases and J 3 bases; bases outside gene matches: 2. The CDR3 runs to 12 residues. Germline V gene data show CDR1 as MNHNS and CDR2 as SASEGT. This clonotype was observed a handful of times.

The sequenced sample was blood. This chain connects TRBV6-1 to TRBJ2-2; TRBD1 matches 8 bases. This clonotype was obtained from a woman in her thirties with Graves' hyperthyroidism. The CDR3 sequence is CAVTGDTGELFF. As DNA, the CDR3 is TGTGCCGTGACAGGGGACACCGGGGAGCTGTTTTTT.